This TCR beta chain was obtained from a study of human T cells and chemical hapten exposure. Study-wide background: Patch tests put 0.01% DPC on the upper back, and the results were checked at 6 days. The patients were mostly female; they had alopecia areata, totalis or universalis. Regarding the study as a whole: Counts of expanded TCRs at PT1 were positively correlated with patch test score.

Germline loops: CDR1 MNHEY, CDR2 SVGAGI. CDR3 length: 16 amino acids. V shed 8 bases and J 1 base; nucleotides not matched to a gene: 8. This clonotype occurred a few times. The antigen remains undetermined. The time point: patch test 3, about 24 weeks after DPC sensitization. The sample's treatment: therapeutic diphenylcyclopropenone sensitization with weekly scalp DPC. At patch-test visits, sampling came before the patch test. Using its own MiXCR run on the RACE reads, TCRdb lists one record per CDR3 protein. The table has about 160,000 distinct CDR3 sequences, roughly 26% seen once. V gene TRBV6-5 combines with J gene TRBJ2-6; 7 bases align to TRBD1. This receptor was identified in a woman younger than 30 with alopecia areata. Some clones in this sample may be carry-over from other donors' samples. Material: whole blood, obtained in connection with sensitization to the hapten diphenylcyclopropenone (DPC). The CDR3 protein is CASGAGGDSGANVLTF. Written as DNA, the CDR3 is TGTGCCAGCGGGGCAGGGGGTGATTCTGGGGCCAACGTCCTGACTTTC.